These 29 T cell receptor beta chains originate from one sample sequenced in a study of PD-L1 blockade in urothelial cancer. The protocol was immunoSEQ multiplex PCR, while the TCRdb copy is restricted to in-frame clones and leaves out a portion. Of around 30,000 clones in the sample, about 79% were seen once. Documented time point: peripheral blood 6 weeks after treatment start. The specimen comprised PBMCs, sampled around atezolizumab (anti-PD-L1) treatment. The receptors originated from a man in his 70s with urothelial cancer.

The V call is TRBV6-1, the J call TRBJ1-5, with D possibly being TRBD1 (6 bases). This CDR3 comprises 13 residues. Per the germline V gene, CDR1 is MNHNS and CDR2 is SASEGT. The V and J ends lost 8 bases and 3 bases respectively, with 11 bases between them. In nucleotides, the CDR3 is TGTGCCAGCCGGACAGTTGACAATCAGCCCCAGCATTTT. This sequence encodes CASRTVDNQPQHF.

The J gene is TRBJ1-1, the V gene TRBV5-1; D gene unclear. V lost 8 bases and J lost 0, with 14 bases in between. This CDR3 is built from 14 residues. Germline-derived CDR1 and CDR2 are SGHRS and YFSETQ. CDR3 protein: CASRPGLLNTEAFF. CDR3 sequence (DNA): TGCGCCAGTCGTCCGGGGTTATTGAACACTGAAGCTTTCTTT.

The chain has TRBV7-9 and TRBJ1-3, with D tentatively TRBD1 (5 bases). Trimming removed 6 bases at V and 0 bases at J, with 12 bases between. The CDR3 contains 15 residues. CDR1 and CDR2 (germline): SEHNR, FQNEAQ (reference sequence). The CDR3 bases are TGTGCCAGCAGTTCTGACGACAGCTCTGGAAACACCATATATTTT. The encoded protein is CASSSDDSSGNTIYF.

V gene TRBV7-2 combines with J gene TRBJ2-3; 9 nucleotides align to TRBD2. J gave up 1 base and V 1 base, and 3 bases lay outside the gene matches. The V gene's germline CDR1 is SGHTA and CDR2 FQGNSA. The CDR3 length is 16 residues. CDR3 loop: CASSLGLAGGTDTQYF. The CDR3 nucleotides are TGTGCCAGCAGCTTAGGTTTAGCGGGGGGCACAGATACGCAGTATTTT.

CDR3 protein: CASSLLSLAGGREQFF. The CDR3 nucleotides read TGTGCCAGCAGCTTACTTAGCCTAGCGGGAGGTCGAGAGCAGTTCTTC. The gene calls are TRBV7-2 and TRBJ2-1; 11 nucleotides align to TRBD2. V shed 2 bases, J shed 10 bases, and the junction held 10 bases outside the gene matches. The CDR3 is 16 residues long. Germline CDR1 is SGHTA and CDR2 is FQGNSA.

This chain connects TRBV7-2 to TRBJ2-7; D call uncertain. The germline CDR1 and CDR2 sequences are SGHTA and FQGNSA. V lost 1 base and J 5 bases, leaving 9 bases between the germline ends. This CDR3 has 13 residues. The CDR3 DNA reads TGTGCCAGCAGCTTAGAGGCAGGCCACGAGCAGTACTTC. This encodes CASSLEAGHEQYF.

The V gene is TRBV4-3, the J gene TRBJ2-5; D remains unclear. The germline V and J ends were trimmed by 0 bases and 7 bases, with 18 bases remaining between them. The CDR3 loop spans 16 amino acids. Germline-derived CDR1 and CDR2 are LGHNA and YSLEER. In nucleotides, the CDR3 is TGCGCCAGCAGCCAAGAAGCAAGGAGCCCCTCCGGGACCCAGTACTTC. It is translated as CASSQEARSPSGTQYF.

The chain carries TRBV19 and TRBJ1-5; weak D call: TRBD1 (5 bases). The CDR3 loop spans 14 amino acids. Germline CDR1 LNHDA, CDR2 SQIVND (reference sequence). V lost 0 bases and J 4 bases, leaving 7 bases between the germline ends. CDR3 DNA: TGTGCCAGTAGTATAGACGGGGGAAATCAGCCCCAGCATTTT. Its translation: CASSIDGGNQPQHF.

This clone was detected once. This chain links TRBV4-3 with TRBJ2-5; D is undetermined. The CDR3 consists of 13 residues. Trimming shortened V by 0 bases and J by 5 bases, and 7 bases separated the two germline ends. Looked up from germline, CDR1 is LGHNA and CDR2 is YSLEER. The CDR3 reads CASSQDLAETQYF. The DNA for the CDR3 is TGCGCCAGCAGCCAAGACCTCGCGGAGACCCAGTACTTC.

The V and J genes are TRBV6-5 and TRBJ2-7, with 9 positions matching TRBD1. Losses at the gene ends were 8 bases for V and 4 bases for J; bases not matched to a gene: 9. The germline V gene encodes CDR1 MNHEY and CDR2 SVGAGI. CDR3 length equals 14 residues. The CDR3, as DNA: TGTGCCAGCGCCCCGATCGGGACAGGGTACGAGCAGTACTTC. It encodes CASAPIGTGYEQYF.

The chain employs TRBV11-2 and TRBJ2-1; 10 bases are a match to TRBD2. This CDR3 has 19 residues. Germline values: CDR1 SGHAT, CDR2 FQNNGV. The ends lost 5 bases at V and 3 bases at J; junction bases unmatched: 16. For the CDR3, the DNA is TGTGCCAGCAGCACCCCGACTAGCGGGTCCCTTAACCACTACAATGAGCAGTTCTTC. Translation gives CASSTPTSGSLNHYNEQFF.

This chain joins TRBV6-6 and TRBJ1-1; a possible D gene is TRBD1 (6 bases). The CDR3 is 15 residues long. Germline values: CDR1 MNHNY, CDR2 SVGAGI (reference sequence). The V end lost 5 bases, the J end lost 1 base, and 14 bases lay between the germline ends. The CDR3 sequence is CASSPKGGANTEAFF. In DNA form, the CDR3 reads TGTGCCAGCAGTCCCAAGGGGGGGGCGAACACTGAAGCTTTCTTT.

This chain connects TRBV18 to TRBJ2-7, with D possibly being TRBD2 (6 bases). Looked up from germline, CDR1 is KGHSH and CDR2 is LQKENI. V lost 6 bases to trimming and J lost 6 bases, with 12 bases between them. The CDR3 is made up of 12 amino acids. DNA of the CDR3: TGTGCCAGCTCCAGTCGGACTACCGAGCAGTACTTC. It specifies CASSSRTTEQYF. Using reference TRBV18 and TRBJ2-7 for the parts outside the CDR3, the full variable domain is NAGVMQNPRHLVRRRGQEARLRCSPMKGHSHVYWYRQLPEEGLKFMVYLQKENIIDESGMPKERFSAEFPKEGPSILRIQQVVRGDSAAYFCASSSRTTEQYFGPGTRLTVT.

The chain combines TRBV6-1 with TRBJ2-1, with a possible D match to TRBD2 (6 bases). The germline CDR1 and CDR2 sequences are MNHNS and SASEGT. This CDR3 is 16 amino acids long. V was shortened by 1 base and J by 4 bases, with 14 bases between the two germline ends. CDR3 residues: CASSEVRDWRYNEQFF. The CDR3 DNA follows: TGTGCCAGCAGTGAAGTAAGGGACTGGCGTTACAATGAGCAGTTCTTC.

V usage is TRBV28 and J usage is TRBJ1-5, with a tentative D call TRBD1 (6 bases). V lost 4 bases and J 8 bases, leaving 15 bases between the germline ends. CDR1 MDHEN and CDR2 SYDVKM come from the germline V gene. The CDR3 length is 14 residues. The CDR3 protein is CASSSSGTPKPQHF. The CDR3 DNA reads TGTGCCAGCAGTTCCTCCGGGACACCTAAGCCCCAGCATTTT.

The CDR3 DNA reads TGTGCCTGGAGTGGTACAGGGGGCTACGAGCAGTACTTC. Translating it yields CAWSGTGGYEQYF. The genes are TRBV30 and TRBJ2-7; the match to TRBD1 covers 8 bases. CDR3 size: 13 residues. CDR1 and CDR2 (germline): GTSNPN, SVGIG (reference sequence). V shed 1 base, J shed 3 bases, and the junction held 2 bases outside the gene matches.

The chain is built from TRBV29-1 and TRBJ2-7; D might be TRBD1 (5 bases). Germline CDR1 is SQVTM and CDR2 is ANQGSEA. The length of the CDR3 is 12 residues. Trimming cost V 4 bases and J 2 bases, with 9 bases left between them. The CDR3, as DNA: TGCAGCGTTGCTCCGACAGCCTACGAGCAGTACTTC. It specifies CSVAPTAYEQYF.

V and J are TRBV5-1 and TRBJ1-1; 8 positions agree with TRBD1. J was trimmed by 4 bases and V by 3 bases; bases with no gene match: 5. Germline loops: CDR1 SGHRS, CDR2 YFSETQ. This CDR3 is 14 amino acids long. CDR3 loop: CASSWTGSVTEAFF. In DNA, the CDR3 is TGCGCCAGCAGCTGGACAGGGTCAGTCACTGAAGCTTTCTTT.

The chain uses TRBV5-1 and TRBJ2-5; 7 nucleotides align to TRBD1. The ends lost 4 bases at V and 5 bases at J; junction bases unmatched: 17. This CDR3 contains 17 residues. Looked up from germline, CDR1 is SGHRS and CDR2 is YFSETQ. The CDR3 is CASSASYGTVPRETQYF. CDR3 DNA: TGCGCCAGCAGCGCTTCGTATGGGACAGTCCCTCGGGAGACCCAGTACTTC.

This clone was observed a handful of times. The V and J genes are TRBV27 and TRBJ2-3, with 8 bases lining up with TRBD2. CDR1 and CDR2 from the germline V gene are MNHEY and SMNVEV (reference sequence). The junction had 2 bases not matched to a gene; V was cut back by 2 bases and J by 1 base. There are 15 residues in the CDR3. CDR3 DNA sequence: TGTGCCAGCAGTTTAAATAGCGGGGGCACAGATACGCAGTATTTT. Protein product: CASSLNSGGTDTQYF.

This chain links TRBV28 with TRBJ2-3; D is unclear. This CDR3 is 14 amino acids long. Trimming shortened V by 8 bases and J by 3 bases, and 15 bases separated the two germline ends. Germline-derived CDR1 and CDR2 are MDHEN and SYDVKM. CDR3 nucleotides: TGTGCCAGCGGAGCGAAGAGGAAGACAGATACGCAGTATTTT. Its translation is CASGAKRKTDTQYF.

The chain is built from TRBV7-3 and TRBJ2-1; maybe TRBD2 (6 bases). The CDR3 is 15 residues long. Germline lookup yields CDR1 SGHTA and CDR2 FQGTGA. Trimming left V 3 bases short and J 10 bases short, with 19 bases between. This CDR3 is CASSLQDGAGFEQFF. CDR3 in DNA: TGTGCCAGCAGCTTGCAGGACGGAGCGGGTTTCGAGCAGTTCTTC.

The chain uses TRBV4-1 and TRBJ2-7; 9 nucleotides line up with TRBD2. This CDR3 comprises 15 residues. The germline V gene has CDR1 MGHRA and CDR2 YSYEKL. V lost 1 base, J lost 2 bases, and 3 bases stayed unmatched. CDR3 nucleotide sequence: TGCGCCAGCAGCCAAGTAATAGCGGGGGCCTACGAGCAGTACTTC. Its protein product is CASSQVIAGAYEQYF.

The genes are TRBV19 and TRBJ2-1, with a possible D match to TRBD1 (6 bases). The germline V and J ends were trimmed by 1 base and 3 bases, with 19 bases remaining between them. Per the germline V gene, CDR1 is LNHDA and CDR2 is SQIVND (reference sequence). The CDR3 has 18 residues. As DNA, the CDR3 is TGTGCCAGTAGTATAGGCCAACGGAGCAGGGGCTACTACAATGAGCAGTTCTTC. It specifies CASSIGQRSRGYYNEQFF.

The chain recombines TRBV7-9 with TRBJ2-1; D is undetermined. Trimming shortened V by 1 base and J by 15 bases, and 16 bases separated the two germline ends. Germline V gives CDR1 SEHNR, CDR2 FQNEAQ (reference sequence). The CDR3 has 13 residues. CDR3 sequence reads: CASSLDEASRRFF. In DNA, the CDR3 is TGTGCCAGCAGCTTAGATGAGGCCTCACGGCGGTTCTTC.

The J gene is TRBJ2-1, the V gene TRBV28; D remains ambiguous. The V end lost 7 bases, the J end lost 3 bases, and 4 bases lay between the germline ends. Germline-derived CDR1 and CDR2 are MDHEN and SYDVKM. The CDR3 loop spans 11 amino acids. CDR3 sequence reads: CASNIYNEQFF. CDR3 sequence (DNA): TGTGCCAGCAATATCTACAATGAGCAGTTCTTC.

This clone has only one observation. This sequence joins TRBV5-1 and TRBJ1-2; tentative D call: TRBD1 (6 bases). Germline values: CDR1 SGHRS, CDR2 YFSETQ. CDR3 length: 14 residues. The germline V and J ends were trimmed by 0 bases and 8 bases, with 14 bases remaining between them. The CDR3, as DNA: TGCGCCAGCAGCTTGGGGAAACAGGGAAACGGCTACACCTTC. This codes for CASSLGKQGNGYTF.

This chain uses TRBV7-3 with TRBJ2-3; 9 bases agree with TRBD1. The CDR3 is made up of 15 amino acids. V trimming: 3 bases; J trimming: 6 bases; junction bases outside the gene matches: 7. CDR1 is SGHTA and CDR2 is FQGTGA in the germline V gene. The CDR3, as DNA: TGTGCCAGCAGCTTGGCGGGACAGGGTGTTGATACGCAGTATTTT. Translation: CASSLAGQGVDTQYF. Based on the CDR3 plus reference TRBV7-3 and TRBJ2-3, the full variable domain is GAGVSQTPSNKVTEKGKYVELRCDPISGHTALYWYRQSLGQGPEFLIYFQGTGAADDSGLPNDRFFAVRPEGSVSTLKIQRTERGDSAVYLCASSLAGQGVDTQYFGPGTRLTVL.

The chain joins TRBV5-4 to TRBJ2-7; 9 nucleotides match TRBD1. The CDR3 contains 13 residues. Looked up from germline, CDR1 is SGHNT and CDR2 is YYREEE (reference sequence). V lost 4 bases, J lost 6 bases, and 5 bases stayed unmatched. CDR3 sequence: CASSRDRAGEQYF. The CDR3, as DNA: TGTGCCAGCAGCCGGGACAGGGCAGGCGAGCAGTACTTC.